The 18 T cell receptor beta chains presented below share a single source sample, sequenced in a study of CD4+ T cells in melanoma. TCRdb keeps only in-frame clones here, not all; method: immunoSEQ multiplex PCR. The table lists under 20,000 clones, around 69% of them singletons. The sequenced sample was cells from a culture (not recorded whether cultured in vitro). These receptors were collected from a human donor with melanoma.

This clone occurred a few times. The chain joins TRBV19 to TRBJ1-2; a possible D gene is TRBD1 (5 bases). CDR1 is LNHDA and CDR2 is SQIVND in the germline V gene (reference sequence). The CDR3 is made up of 19 amino acids. Trimming took off 2 bases at V and 2 bases at J, with 24 bases between the two ends. Written as DNA, the CDR3 is TGTGCCAGTAGTATATCCCTCCAGGGCCAGCGAAGATGGAACTATGGCTACACCTTC. This encodes CASSISLQGQRRWNYGYTF.

The count of this clone is one. The chain uses TRBV18 and TRBJ1-1; D unclear. The V end lost 3 bases, the J end lost 0 bases, and 8 bases lay between the germline ends. Per the germline V gene, CDR1 is KGHSH and CDR2 is LQKENI. This CDR3 has 14 residues. CDR3 DNA: TGTGCCAGCTCACCGAGTATAATGAACACTGAAGCTTTCTTT. This gives the protein CASSPSIMNTEAFF.

The CDR3 protein is CASSPRPGLDQETQYF. In DNA form, the CDR3 reads TGTGCCAGCAGCCCTAGGCCGGGACTGGATCAAGAGACCCAGTACTTC. This chain links TRBV5-5 with TRBJ2-5; TRBD2 is a possible D gene (6 bases). Trimming pared 4 bases from V and 2 bases from J, leaving 18 bases between. This CDR3 spans 16 amino acids. The germline gives CDR1 SGHKS, CDR2 YYEKEE (reference sequence).

This clone was detected a few times. V usage is TRBV6-6 and J usage is TRBJ1-2; TRBD1 matches at 11 bases. The CDR3 totals 14 residues. Per germline, CDR1 MNHNY and CDR2 SVGAGI (reference sequence). Trimming cost V 6 bases and J 8 bases; bases outside gene matches: 8. The CDR3 DNA reads TGTGCCAGCAGAGACCGGGACAGGGGGTTGGGCTACACCTTC. This codes for CASRDRDRGLGYTF.

The chain combines TRBV13 with TRBJ2-4; 14 positions agree with TRBD2. Germline V gene data show CDR1 as PRHDT and CDR2 as FYEKMQ (reference sequence). This CDR3 has 18 residues. The V segment lost 4 bases and the J segment 4 bases; nucleotides outside the gene matches: 9. The CDR3 sequence: CASSSRLAGGLGKNIQYF. The CDR3, as DNA: TGTGCCAGCAGCTCCCGACTAGCGGGGGGGCTGGGGAAAAACATTCAGTACTTC.

The gene calls are TRBV5-1 and TRBJ1-6, with D unclear. V was pared by 0 bases and J by 10 bases, with 14 bases between. There are 15 residues in the CDR3. Germline V gives CDR1 SGHRS, CDR2 YFSETQ. The chain's CDR3 is CASSLDTDTGSPLHF. For the CDR3, the DNA is TGCGCCAGCAGCTTGGATACCGATACCGGATCACCCCTCCACTTT. Complete variable domain (other parts from reference TRBV5-1 and TRBJ1-6): KAGVTQTPRYLIKTRGQQVTLSCSPISGHRSVSWYQQTPGQGLQFLFEYFSETQRNKGNFPGRFSGRQFSNSRSEMNVSTLELGDSALYLCASSLDTDTGSPLHFGNGTRLTVT.

The genes are TRBV5-1 and TRBJ1-4; D not resolved. Germline CDR1 and CDR2: SGHRS and YFSETQ. Trimming stripped 6 bases from V and 0 bases from J, with 9 bases between. There are 14 residues in the CDR3. CDR3 in DNA: TGCGCCAGCAAAGAGCACACAACTAATGAAAAACTGTTTTTT. Translating gives CASKEHTTNEKLFF.

The V gene is TRBV14, the J gene TRBJ2-3, with D perhaps assigned TRBD1 or TRBD2 (5 bases each). Germline V lookup: CDR1 SGHDN, CDR2 FVKESK. The CDR3 is made up of 17 amino acids. Trimming took off 2 bases at V and 1 base at J, with 16 bases between the two ends. In DNA, the CDR3 is TGTGCCAGCAGCCAACCGGGGCCCTATGTCCGCACAGATACGCAGTATTTT. Translation: CASSQPGPYVRTDTQYF.

In the case of this clone: Germline is not matched at one junction end, which may reflect a read error. The chain employs TRBV5-1 and TRBJ2-7, with D perhaps matching TRBD2 (5 bases). Germline CDR1 reads SGHRS; CDR2 reads YFSETQ. The CDR3 extends over 15 amino acids. The CDR3 loop is CASSRRGYSSYEQYF. The CDR3 nucleotides read TGTGCCAGCAGCCGCCGGGGATACAGCTCCTACGAGCAGTACTTC.

The chain couples TRBV14 to TRBJ1-1; a possible D gene is TRBD1 (5 bases). The CDR3 has 14 residues. V was shortened by 2 bases and J by 3 bases, with 10 bases between the two germline ends. Germline CDR1 and CDR2: SGHDN and FVKESK. The CDR3 nucleotides read TGTGCCAGCAGCCAACTCCGGGACCACACTGAAGCTTTCTTT. Its protein is CASSQLRDHTEAFF.

The chain has TRBV11-3 and TRBJ2-2; D remains ambiguous. Trimming removed 3 bases from V and 3 bases from J, with 11 bases in between. Germline V gene data show CDR1 as SGHNT and CDR2 as YENEEA. The CDR3 covers 15 residues. DNA for the CDR3: TGTGCCAGCAGCTTCAAGGGAAGGGACACCGGGGAGCTGTTTTTT. It is translated as CASSFKGRDTGELFF. The full variable domain, in which reference TRBV11-3 and TRBJ2-2 provide the parts outside the CDR3, is EAGVVQSPRYKIIEKKQPVAFWCNPISGHNTLYWYLQNLGQGPELLIRYENEEAVDDSQLPKDRFSAERLKGVDSTLKIQPAELGDSAVYLCASSFKGRDTGELFFGEGSRLTVL.

The chain uses TRBV5-1 and TRBJ2-1, with 10 positions matching TRBD2. The ends lost 7 bases at V and 7 bases at J; junction bases unmatched: 5. Germline assignment: CDR1 SGHRS and CDR2 YFSETQ. This CDR3 spans 13 amino acids. The CDR3 sequence is CASQRGGRNEQFF. For the CDR3, the DNA is TGCGCCAGCCAGCGGGGGGGCCGGAATGAGCAGTTCTTC. Full variable domain (outside the CDR3, taken from reference TRBV5-1 and TRBJ2-1): KAGVTQTPRYLIKTRGQQVTLSCSPISGHRSVSWYQQTPGQGLQFLFEYFSETQRNKGNFPGRFSGRQFSNSRSEMNVSTLELGDSALYLCASQRGGRNEQFFGPGTRLTVL.

This chain links TRBV9 with TRBJ2-3; tentative D call: TRBD2 (6 bases). This CDR3 has 16 residues. V lost 0 bases to trimming and J lost 0 bases, with 11 bases between them. Germline CDR1 is SGDLS and CDR2 is YYNGEE. CDR3 nucleotide sequence: TGTGCCAGCAGCGTAGCTGCGGGGTATAGCACAGATACGCAGTATTTT. Its translation: CASSVAAGYSTDTQYF.

This clone was seen a handful of times. This rearrangement joins TRBV30 to TRBJ1-5, with a weak D call TRBD1 (6 bases). The CDR3 is made up of 13 amino acids. Trimming took off 5 bases at V and 5 bases at J, with 13 bases between the two ends. Germline CDR1 is GTSNPN and CDR2 is SVGIG (reference sequence). The CDR3 loop reads CAWSNRDDQPQHF. In DNA, the CDR3 is TGTGCCTGGTCCAACAGGGACGATCAGCCCCAGCATTTT. Complete variable domain (other parts from reference TRBV30 and TRBJ1-5): SQTIHQWPATLVQPVGSPLSLECTVEGTSNPNLYWYRQAAGRGLQLLFYSVGIGQISSEVPQNLSASRPQDRQFILSSKKLLLSDSGFYLCAWSNRDDQPQHFGDGTRLSIL.

The CDR3 spells CASSDSNYNEQFF. The CDR3 DNA reads TGTGCCAGCAGCGACAGTAACTACAATGAGCAGTTCTTC. The chain employs TRBV9 and TRBJ2-1; D is uncertain. Trimming cost V 3 bases and J 3 bases, with 7 bases left between them. The CDR3 spans 13 residues. CDR1 SGDLS and CDR2 YYNGEE come from the germline V gene.

The chain links TRBV2 to TRBJ1-1; D might be TRBD1 (6 bases). CDR3 size: 16 residues. Germline V gene sequence: CDR1 SNHLY, CDR2 FYNNEI. Between the trimmed V and J ends, which lost 9 bases and 1 base, there was a span of 21 bases. The DNA for the CDR3 is TGTGCCAGTATTCTACAGGGAAGTGCGTGGAACACTGAAGCTTTCTTT. This encodes CASILQGSAWNTEAFF.

V is TRBV29-1 and J is TRBJ2-7, with D perhaps matching TRBD2 (5 bases). Germline-derived CDR1 and CDR2 are SQVTM and ANQGSEA. V was pared by 4 bases and J by 3 bases, with 13 bases between. The CDR3 contains 13 residues. This chain's CDR3 is CSVVKEEGYEQYF. CDR3 in DNA: TGCAGCGTTGTTAAGGAGGAAGGCTACGAGCAGTACTTC.

This sequence joins TRBV6-1 and TRBJ1-3; D is possibly TRBD1 (5 bases). This CDR3 region has 15 residues. Trimming took off 5 bases at V and 4 bases at J, with 15 bases between the two ends. CDR1 is MNHNS, CDR2 SASEGT, per germline. The CDR3 nucleotides are TGTGCCAGCAGTCCGGGGCCTTGGGTAGGAAACACCATATATTTT. Translated, it gives CASSPGPWVGNTIYF.